This TCR beta chain originates from a study of blood T cells in healthy people across ages. Study results and caveats: Estimates of total diversity, which came from one million sequenced T cells, were considered to be underestimates.

Primed by a sample-barcoded 5' primer and a J-beta primer mix, a second PCR proceeded for roughly 6 to 12 cycles. TCRdb ran MiXCR on the 5' RACE reads and lists one entry per CDR3 protein. The sample records approximately 780,000 distinct CDR3 sequences, 25% to 30% being singletons. CDR1 SGHNT and CDR2 YENEEA come from the germline V gene. The CDR3 has 13 residues. About this clonotype: Its matching antigen is unknown.

This sample also belongs to another study, concerning T cells of mothers and their children. That work states: Donation was provided by three healthy Caucasian mothers along with their six children. For related and unrelated pairs alike, thymic selection shapes TCR recombination output similarly. Persistent microchimeric T cell clones were not found at ~100 per million sensitivity.

The sequenced sample consisted of blood. This chain connects TRBV11-3 to TRBJ2-5; possibly TRBD2 for D (6 bases). The J call may be in error: the DNA end matches TRBJ2-1 better. The TCR originated in a boy between 10 and 17 years old in good health. The CDR3 nucleotides are TGTGCCAGCAGCACCGGTGGGAGGAATGAGCAGTTCTTC. Protein product: CASSTGGRNEQFF.